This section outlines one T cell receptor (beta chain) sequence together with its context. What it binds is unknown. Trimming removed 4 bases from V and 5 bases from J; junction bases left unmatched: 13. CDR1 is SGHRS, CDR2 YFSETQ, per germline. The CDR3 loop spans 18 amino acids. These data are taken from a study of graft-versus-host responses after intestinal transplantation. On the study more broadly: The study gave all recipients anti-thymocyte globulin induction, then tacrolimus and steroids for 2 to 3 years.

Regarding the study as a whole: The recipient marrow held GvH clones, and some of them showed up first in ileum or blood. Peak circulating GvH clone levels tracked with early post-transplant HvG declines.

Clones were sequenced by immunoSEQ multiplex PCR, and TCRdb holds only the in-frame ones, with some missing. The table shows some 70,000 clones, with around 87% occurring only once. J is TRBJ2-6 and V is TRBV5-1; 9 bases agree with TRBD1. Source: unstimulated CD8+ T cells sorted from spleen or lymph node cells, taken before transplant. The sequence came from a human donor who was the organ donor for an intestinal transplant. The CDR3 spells CASSVSGTGFLRANVLTF. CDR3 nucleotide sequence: TGCGCCAGCAGCGTTTCCGGGACAGGGTTTCTCCGGGCCAACGTCCTGACTTTC.